This record covers a single T cell receptor (beta chain). Its antigen remains unknown. The sample originates from a study of long-term antiretroviral therapy in people with HIV. Post-ART PBMC samples numbered at least two per donor, and pre-ART ones at least one. Study-wide results and caveats: All time points showed a repertoire dominated by clones expanded before ART. Repertoires in HIV (unlike those of controls) had narrower CDR3 length ranges.

Sequencing relied on immunoSEQ assay v3.0, run at survey level. Data came from immunoSEQ multiplex PCR; TCRdb stores just in-frame clones and leaves some out. The sample has about 35,000 clones, around 80% seen once. The source was unsorted PBMCs, collected 2 years after starting antiretroviral therapy. The sequence was obtained from a woman in her forties or fifties with HIV.

CDR3 in amino acids: CSVRQGWDTGELFF. CDR3 nucleotide sequence: TGCAGCGTAAGACAGGGATGGGACACCGGGGAGCTGTTTTTT. The chain employs TRBV29-1 and TRBJ2-2, with TRBD1 matching over 7 bases. Trimming removed 6 bases from V and 3 bases from J; junction bases left unmatched: 7. CDR3 size: 14 residues. Per germline, CDR1 SQVTM and CDR2 ANQGSEA.